This TCR beta chain was recovered during a study of identical twins. Per germline, CDR1 SGDLS and CDR2 YYNGEE. The CDR3 is made up of 16 amino acids. The V gene lost 2 bases and the J gene lost 6 bases, with 19 bases spanning the gap. This clonotype came up many times. Its target is not known. Study outcomes and limitations: Models predicted less out-of-frame TCR alpha sharing in monozygotic twins than was found. Insertions ran lower in abundant cord blood beta clonotypes, though not in memory repertoires.

Using its own MiXCR run on the 5' RACE reads, TCRdb lists one record per CDR3 protein. The sample yields hundreds of thousands of distinct CDR3 sequences, about 7.5% seen once. These data also formed part of another study, on yellow fever vaccine responses in identical twins. That source notes: Twins' vaccine T cell response reportedly gave the appearance of partial convergence and partial personalization.

The source of this sequence is a woman between 18 and 29 years old in good health. The chain couples TRBV9 to TRBJ2-3, with D perhaps TRBD1 or TRBD2 (5 bases each). The sequenced material came from memory (CD45RO+) T cells sorted from blood. CDR3 bases: TGTGCCAGCAGCGTCTGGGGGACCCAGCCCTATGATACGCAGTATTTT. Protein: CASSVWGTQPYDTQYF.